This T cell receptor beta chain was retrieved from a study of STAT3 mutations in large granular lymphocyte leukemia (dated by TCRdb to about 2019). As for the study more broadly: About half of the T-LGLL patients who underwent longitudinal sequencing carried canonical activating STAT3 mutations. Over half of the T-LGLL patients were given one or more immunosuppressive therapy regimens, and roughly 40% of the treated patients had a hematologic response. Serial deep sequencing of TCRbeta CDR3 and STAT3 was performed in patients with T-cell large granular lymphocyte leukemia to reconstruct clonal hierarchy and dynamics. From an initial cohort of approximately 200 LGL patients, roughly 20 representative T-LGLL cases were chosen for longitudinal sequencing of TCRbeta and STAT3. As controls, the study also included longitudinal sequencing of a couple of patients with natural killer LGL leukemia. Patients were sequenced at over 3 time points on average, with the number of samplings per patient ranging from 2 to 8. The study at large found these results: The linking of therapy response to changes in TCR clonal burden was complicated by variable intervals between samplings and differing treatment regimens. In about 30% of the 18 patients, TCR clonotype switching occurred after therapy, and every newly emerging clone was STAT3 wild type. Since codominant clonotypes persisted in some patients, a small but highly pathogenic clone may have gone undetected. Dominant TCR clone burden was found to exceed STAT3 mutant burden in several patients, suggesting that STAT3 mutation arose secondarily within a pre-expanded clone. Because no samples were available when a clone first appeared, clonal expansion had to be inferred from samplings taken at other points. At least one immunodominant TCRbeta clonotype was present in every T-LGLL patient, and multiple immunodominant subclonotypes appeared in about half of the T-LGLL patients.

Between the V and J ends, shortened by 2 bases and 0 bases respectively, the junction contains 5 bases. The CDR3 holds 15 amino acids from the cysteine to the phenylalanine. Solely the CDR3 DNA is kept, with 45 bases framed from the first base. The germline V gene (reference sequence) gives CDR1 as SEHNR and CDR2 as FQNEAQ. TCRbeta libraries were sequenced on an Illumina MiSeq, averaging approximately 41,000 productive templates per sample. Multiplex PCR amplification was used to generate TCRbeta CDR3 libraries with the immunoSEQ assay. The published analysis was carried out like this. Repertoire diversity was calculated as previously defined, with values near 0 taken to indicate extremely monoclonal samples. TCRdb took this table from immuneACCESS and kept in-frame rearrangements with V and J called. Such tables lack part of the clones; where checked against another copy, unresolved V genes explain under half of the gap, and the rest is unexplained. The V and J calls and clone size were taken over from that table, and D and trimming were inferred from the DNA. Recorded for this sample are tens of thousands of clones; 94% of them occurred a single time. The ten largest clones capture 6.5% of the sample.

DNA was extracted from blood mononuclear cells, with the same DNA used for both TCR and STAT3 sequencing. About this clone: Its cognate antigen has yet to be identified. No base quality information exists; no much larger clone differs at one position.

The origin of this receptor is a man aged 35 to 55 with T-cell large granular lymphocyte leukemia. Some clones in this sample may be carry-over from other donors' samples. The age is the age at diagnosis. Sequencing was carried out using peripheral blood mononuclear cells. In this chain, TRBV7-9 is recombined with TRBJ1-6, with the D gene call left open. In nucleotide form, the sequence is TGTGCCAGCAGCTTACAGAGCTCCTATAATTCACCCCTCCACTTT. The encoded protein is CASSLQSSYNSPLHF.